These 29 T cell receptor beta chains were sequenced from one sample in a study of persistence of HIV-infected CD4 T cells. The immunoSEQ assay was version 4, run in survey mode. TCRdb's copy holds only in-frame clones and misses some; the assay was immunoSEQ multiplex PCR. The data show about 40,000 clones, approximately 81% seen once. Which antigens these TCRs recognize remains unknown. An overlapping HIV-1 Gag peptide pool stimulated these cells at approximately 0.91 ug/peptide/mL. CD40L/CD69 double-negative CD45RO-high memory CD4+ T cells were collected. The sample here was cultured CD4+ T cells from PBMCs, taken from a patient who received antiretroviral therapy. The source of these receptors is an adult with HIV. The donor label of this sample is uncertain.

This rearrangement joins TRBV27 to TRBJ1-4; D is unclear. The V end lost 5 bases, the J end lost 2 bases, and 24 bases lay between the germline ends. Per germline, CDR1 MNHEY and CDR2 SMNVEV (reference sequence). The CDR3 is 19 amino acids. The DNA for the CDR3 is TGTGCCAGCAGTCTTGGCGGGCTTACTGGGATACATACTAATGAAAAACTGTTTTTT. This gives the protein CASSLGGLTGIHTNEKLFF.

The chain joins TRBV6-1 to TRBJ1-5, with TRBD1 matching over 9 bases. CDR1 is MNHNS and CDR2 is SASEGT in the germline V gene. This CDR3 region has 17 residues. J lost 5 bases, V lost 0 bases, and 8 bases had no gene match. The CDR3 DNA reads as TGTGCCAGCAGTGAAGCACTACCGGGACAGGGTCATCAGCCCCAGCATTTT. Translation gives CASSEALPGQGHQPQHF.

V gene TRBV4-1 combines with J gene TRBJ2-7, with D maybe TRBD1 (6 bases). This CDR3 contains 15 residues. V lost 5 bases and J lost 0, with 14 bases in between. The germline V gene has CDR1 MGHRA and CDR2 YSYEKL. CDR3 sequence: CASSEGQRHSYEQYF. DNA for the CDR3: TGCGCCAGCAGCGAAGGACAGAGACACTCCTACGAGCAGTACTTC.

The CDR3 spells CSVWTGGIETQYF. CDR3 coding DNA: TGCAGCGTGTGGACAGGGGGCATCGAGACCCAGTACTTC. The chain carries TRBV29-1 and TRBJ2-5, with TRBD1 matching over 11 bases. With 6 bases clipped from V and 5 bases from J, the junction kept 5 bases outside the gene matches. The CDR3 is 13 amino acids. From germline, CDR1 is SQVTM and CDR2 ANQGSEA. Together with reference TRBV29-1 and TRBJ2-5, the CDR3 gives the full variable domain: SAVISQKPSRDICQRGTSLTIQCQVDSQVTMMFWYRQQPGQSLTLIATANQGSEATYESGFVIDKFPISRPNLTFSTLTVSNMSPEDSSIYLCSVWTGGIETQYFGPGTRLLVL.

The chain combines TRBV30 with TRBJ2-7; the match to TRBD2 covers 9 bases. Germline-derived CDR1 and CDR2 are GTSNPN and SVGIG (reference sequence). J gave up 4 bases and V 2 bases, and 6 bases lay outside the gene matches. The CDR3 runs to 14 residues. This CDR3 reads CAWSQSSGVYEQYF. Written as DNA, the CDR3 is TGTGCCTGGAGTCAGTCTAGCGGGGTTTACGAGCAGTACTTC.

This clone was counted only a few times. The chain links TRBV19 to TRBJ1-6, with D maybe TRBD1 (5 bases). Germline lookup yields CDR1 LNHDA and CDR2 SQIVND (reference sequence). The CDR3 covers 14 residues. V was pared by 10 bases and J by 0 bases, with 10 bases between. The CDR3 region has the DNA TGTGCCACCCAGGGTAGCTCCTATAATTCACCCCTCCACTTT. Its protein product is CATQGSSYNSPLHF.

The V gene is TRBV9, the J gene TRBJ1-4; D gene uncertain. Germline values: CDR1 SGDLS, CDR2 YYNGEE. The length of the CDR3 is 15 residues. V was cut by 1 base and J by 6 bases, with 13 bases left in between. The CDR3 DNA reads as TGTGCCAGCAGCGTAATGGGAGGGAGAGATGAAAAACTGTTTTTT. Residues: CASSVMGGRDEKLFF. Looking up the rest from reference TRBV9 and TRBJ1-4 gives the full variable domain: DSGVTQTPKHLITATGQRVTLRCSPRSGDLSVYWYQQSLDQGLQFLIQYYNGEERAKGNILERFSAQQFPDLHSELNLSSLELGDSALYFCASSVMGGRDEKLFFGSGTQLSVL.

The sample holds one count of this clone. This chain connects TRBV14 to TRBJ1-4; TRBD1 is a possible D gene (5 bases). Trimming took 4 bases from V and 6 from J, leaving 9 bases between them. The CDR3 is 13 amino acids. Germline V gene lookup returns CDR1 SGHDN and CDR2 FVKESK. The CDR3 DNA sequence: TGTGCCAGCAGCCCAGGGACGTATGAAAAACTGTTTTTT. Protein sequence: CASSPGTYEKLFF.

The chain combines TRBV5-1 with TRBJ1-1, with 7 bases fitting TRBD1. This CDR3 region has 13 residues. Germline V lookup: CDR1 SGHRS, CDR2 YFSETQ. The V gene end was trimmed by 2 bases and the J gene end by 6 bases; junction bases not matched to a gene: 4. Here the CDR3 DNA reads TGCGCCAGCAGCTTACAGGGGACCGCTGAAGCTTTCTTT. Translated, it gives CASSLQGTAEAFF. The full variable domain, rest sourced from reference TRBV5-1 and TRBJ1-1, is KAGVTQTPRYLIKTRGQQVTLSCSPISGHRSVSWYQQTPGQGLQFLFEYFSETQRNKGNFPGRFSGRQFSNSRSEMNVSTLELGDSALYLCASSLQGTAEAFFGQGTRLTVV.

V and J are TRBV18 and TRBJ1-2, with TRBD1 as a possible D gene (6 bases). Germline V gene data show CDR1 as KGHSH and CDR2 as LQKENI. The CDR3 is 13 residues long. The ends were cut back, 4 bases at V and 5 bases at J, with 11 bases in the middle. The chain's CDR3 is CASSQGRGYGYTF. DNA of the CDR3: TGTGCCAGCTCACAGGGCAGGGGATATGGCTACACCTTC.

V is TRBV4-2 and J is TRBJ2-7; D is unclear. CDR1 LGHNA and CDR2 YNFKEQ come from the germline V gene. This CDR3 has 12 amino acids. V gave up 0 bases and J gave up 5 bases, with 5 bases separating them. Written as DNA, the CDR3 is TGTGCCAGCAGCCAAGATTTCAACGAGCAGTACTTC. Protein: CASSQDFNEQYF.

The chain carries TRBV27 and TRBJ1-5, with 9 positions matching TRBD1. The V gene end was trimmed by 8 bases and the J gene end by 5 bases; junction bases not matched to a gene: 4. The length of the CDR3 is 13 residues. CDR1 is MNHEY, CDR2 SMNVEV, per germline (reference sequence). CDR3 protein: CASGRQGDQPQHF. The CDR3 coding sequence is TGTGCCAGCGGTCGACAGGGGGATCAGCCCCAGCATTTT.

CDR3 residues: CASSQTSSGGARTGELFF. The CDR3 DNA follows: TGTGCCAGCAGCCAAACCTCTAGCGGGGGGGCGAGAACCGGGGAGCTGTTTTTT. The chain has TRBV4-2 and TRBJ2-2; 12 bases agree with TRBD2. J lost 5 bases, V lost 2 bases, and 9 bases had no gene match. The CDR3 covers 18 residues. From germline, CDR1 is LGHNA and CDR2 YNFKEQ.

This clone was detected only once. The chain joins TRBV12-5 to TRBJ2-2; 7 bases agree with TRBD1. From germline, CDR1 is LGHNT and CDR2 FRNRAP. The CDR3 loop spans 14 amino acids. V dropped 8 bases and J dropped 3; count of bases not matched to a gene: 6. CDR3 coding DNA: TGTGCTAGTCGCAGGGGGTTGGACACCGGGGAGCTGTTTTTT. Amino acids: CASRRGLDTGELFF.

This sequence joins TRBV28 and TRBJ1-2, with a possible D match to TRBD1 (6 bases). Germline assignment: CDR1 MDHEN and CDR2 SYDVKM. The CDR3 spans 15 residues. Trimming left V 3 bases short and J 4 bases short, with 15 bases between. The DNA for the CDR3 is TGTGCCAGCAGTTTGGTGTGGGGGCTGGGCTATGGCTACACCTTC. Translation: CASSLVWGLGYGYTF.

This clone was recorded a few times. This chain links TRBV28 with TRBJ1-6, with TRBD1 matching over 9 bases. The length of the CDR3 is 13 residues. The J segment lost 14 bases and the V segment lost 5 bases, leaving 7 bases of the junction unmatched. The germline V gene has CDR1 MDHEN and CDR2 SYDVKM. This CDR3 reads CASSQDRGRALHF. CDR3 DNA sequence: TGTGCCAGCAGTCAGGACAGGGGTCGGGCCCTCCACTTT.

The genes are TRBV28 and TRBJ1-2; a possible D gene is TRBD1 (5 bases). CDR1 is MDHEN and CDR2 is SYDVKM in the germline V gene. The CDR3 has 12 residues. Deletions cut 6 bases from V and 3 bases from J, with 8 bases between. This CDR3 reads CASSQGHYGYTF. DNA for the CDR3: TGTGCCAGCAGCCAGGGTCACTATGGCTACACCTTC.

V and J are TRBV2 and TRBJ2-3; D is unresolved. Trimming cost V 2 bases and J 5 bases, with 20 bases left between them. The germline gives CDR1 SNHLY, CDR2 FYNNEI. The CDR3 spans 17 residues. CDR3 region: CASSEQPPVGPGDTQYF. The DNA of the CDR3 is TGTGCCAGCAGTGAACAACCCCCGGTGGGCCCCGGAGATACGCAGTATTTT.

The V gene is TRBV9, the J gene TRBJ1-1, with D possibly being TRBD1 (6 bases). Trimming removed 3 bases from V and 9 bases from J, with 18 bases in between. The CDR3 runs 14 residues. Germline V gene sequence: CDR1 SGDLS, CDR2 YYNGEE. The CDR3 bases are TGTGCCAGCAGCGCCCGGGACAATGGGATGAAAGCTTTCTTT. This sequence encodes CASSARDNGMKAFF.

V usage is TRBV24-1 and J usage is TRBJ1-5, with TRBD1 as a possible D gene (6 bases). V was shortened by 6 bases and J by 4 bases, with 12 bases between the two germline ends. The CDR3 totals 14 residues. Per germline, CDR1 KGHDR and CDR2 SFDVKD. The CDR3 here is CATSRGLGNQPQHF. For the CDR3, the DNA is TGTGCCACCAGTCGGGGGCTAGGGAATCAGCCCCAGCATTTT.

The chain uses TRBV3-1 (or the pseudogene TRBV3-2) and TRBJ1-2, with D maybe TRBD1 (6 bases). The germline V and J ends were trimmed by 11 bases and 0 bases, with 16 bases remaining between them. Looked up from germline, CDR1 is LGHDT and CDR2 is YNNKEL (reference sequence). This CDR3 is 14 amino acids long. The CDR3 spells CAASYRAANYGYTF. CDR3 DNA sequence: TGTGCCGCCTCCTACAGGGCCGCTAACTATGGCTACACCTTC.

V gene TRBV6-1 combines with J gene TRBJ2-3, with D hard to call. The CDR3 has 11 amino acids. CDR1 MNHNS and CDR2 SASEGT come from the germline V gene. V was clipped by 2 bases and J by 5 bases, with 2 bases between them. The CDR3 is CASSEQDTQYF. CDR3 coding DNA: TGTGCCAGCAGTGAACAAGATACGCAGTATTTT.

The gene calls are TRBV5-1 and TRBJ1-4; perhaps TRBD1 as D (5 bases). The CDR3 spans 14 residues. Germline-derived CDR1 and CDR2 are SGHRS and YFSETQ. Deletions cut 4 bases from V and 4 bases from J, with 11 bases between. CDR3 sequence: CASSAGRGNEKLFF. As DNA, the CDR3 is TGCGCCAGCAGCGCGGGGCGGGGTAATGAAAAACTGTTTTTT.

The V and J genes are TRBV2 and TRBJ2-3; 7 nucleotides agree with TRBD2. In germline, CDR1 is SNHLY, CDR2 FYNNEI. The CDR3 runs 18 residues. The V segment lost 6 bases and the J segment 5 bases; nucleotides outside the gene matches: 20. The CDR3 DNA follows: TGTGCCAGCAGACTAATACACCCTAGCGGTCCGGGAGGAGATACGCAGTATTTT. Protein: CASRLIHPSGPGGDTQYF.

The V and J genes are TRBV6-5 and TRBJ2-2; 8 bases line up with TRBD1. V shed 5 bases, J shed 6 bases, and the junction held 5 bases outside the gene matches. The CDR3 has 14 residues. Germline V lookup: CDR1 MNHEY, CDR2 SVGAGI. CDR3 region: CASSMTGDAGELFF. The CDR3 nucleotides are TGTGCCAGCAGTATGACAGGGGACGCCGGGGAGCTGTTTTTT.

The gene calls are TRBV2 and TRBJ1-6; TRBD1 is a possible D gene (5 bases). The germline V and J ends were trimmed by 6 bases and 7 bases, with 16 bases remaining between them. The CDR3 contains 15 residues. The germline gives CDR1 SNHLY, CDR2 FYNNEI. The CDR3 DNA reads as TGTGCCAGCAGGTCGGGGCCGGAGGTGAATTCACCCCTCCACTTT. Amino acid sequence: CASRSGPEVNSPLHF.

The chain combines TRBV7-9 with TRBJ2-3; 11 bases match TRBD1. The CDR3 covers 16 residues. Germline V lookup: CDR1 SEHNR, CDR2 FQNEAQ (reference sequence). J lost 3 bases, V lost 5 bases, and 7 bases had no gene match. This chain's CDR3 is CASSDRTGGGTDTQYF. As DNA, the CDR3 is TGTGCCAGCAGCGACCGGACAGGGGGCGGGACAGATACGCAGTATTTT.

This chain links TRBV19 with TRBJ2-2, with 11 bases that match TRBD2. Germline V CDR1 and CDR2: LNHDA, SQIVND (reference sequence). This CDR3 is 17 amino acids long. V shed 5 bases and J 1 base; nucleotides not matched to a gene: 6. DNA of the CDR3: TGTGCCAGTAGTCCTCTCGGACTAGCGGGGAACACCGGGGAGCTGTTTTTT. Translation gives CASSPLGLAGNTGELFF. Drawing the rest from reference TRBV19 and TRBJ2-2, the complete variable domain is DGGITQSPKYLFRKEGQNVTLSCEQNLNHDAMYWYRQDPGQGLRLIYYSQIVNDFQKGDIAEGYSVSREKKESFPLTVTSAQKNPTAFYLCASSPLGLAGNTGELFFGEGSRLTVL.

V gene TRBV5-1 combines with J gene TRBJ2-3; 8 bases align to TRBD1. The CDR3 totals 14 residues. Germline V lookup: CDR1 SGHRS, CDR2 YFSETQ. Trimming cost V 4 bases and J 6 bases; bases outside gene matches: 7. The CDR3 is CASSAWTGRDTQYF. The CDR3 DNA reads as TGCGCCAGCAGCGCTTGGACAGGGAGGGATACGCAGTATTTT. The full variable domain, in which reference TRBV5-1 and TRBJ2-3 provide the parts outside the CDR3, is KAGVTQTPRYLIKTRGQQVTLSCSPISGHRSVSWYQQTPGQGLQFLFEYFSETQRNKGNFPGRFSGRQFSNSRSEMNVSTLELGDSALYLCASSAWTGRDTQYFGPGTRLTVL.